This passage covers 31 T cell receptor beta chains from one sample sequenced in a study of cytomegalovirus exposure and HLA in healthy donors. TCRdb keeps only in-frame clones here, not all; method: immunoSEQ multiplex PCR. The data hold around 160,000 clones, with about 90% observed a single time. Sequencing was performed on PBMCs. These receptors were taken from a young woman in good health and CMV-seropositive.

The rearrangement joins TRBV4-1 to TRBJ1-2, with TRBD1 matching 7 bases. The CDR3 runs 14 residues. CDR1 is MGHRA, CDR2 YSYEKL, per germline. Trimming cost V 10 bases and J 4 bases; bases outside gene matches: 12. In DNA form, the CDR3 reads TGCGCCACCGCACAGACAGGGATCGGCTATGGCTACACCTTC. This codes for CATAQTGIGYGYTF.

The chain is built from TRBV15 and TRBJ2-5, with TRBD2 as a possible D gene (6 bases). Germline CDR1 and CDR2: LNHNV and YYDKDF (reference sequence). V shed 0 bases and J shed 7 bases, with 15 bases lying between them. This CDR3 is built from 15 residues. This chain's CDR3 is CATSRETQRRGTQYF. The CDR3 region has the DNA TGTGCCACCAGCAGAGAAACCCAGAGGAGGGGGACCCAGTACTTC.

This chain uses TRBV2 with TRBJ1-1, with D possibly TRBD1 on 5 matching bases. From germline, CDR1 is SNHLY and CDR2 FYNNEI. The CDR3 length is 14 residues. With 10 bases removed from V and 6 bases from J, the gap between germline ends came to 21 bases. Here the CDR3 DNA reads TGTGCCAACGAAAGGGGAGGGGCCAACCCTGAAGCTTTCTTT. It specifies CANERGGANPEAFF.

This rearrangement joins TRBV27 to TRBJ2-7; 7 bases match TRBD1. Germline values: CDR1 MNHEY, CDR2 SMNVEV (reference sequence). The CDR3 spans 15 residues. The V and J ends lost 5 bases and 4 bases, in that order; junction bases with no gene match: 11. The CDR3 protein is CASSPDPGGPYEQYF. The CDR3 DNA reads TGTGCCAGCAGTCCAGACCCAGGGGGACCTTACGAGCAGTACTTC.

This clone occurred a few times. This sequence joins TRBV29-1 and TRBJ2-2; 10 nucleotides line up with TRBD2. The CDR3 loop spans 16 amino acids. The junction had 9 bases not matched to a gene; V was cut back by 5 bases and J by 3 bases. Per germline, CDR1 SQVTM and CDR2 ANQGSEA. CDR3 sequence reads: CSVRASGREDTGELFF. As DNA, the CDR3 is TGCAGCGTTCGAGCTAGCGGGAGAGAGGACACCGGGGAGCTGTTTTTT.

The rearrangement links TRBV5-1 to TRBJ1-2; D is unclear. This CDR3 has 15 residues. Germline CDR1 and CDR2: SGHRS and YFSETQ. V was pared by 1 base and J by 4 bases, with 14 bases between. The CDR3 loop reads CASSLSPTETYGYTF. The CDR3 bases are TGCGCCAGCAGCTTGTCTCCAACAGAGACCTATGGCTACACCTTC. Combining the CDR3 with reference TRBV5-1 and TRBJ1-2 gives the whole variable domain KAGVTQTPRYLIKTRGQQVTLSCSPISGHRSVSWYQQTPGQGLQFLFEYFSETQRNKGNFPGRFSGRQFSNSRSEMNVSTLELGDSALYLCASSLSPTETYGYTFGSGTRLTVV.

Only one count was recorded for this clone. This chain connects TRBV11-2 to TRBJ2-7; D might be TRBD2 (6 bases). Trimming pared 0 bases from V and 2 bases from J, leaving 17 bases between. Germline V gives CDR1 SGHAT, CDR2 FQNNGV. The CDR3 loop spans 17 amino acids. CDR3 region: CASSLEGASEIAYEQYF. The CDR3 nucleotides read TGTGCCAGCAGCTTAGAGGGCGCTAGCGAGATTGCCTACGAGCAGTACTTC. The full variable domain, its missing parts supplied by reference TRBV11-2 and TRBJ2-7, is EAGVAQSPRYKIIEKRQSVAFWCNPISGHATLYWYQQILGQGPKLLIQFQNNGVVDDSQLPKDRFSAERLKGVDSTLKIQPAKLEDSAVYLCASSLEGASEIAYEQYFGPGTRLTVT.

This rearrangement joins TRBV5-1 to TRBJ2-1, with TRBD2 matching over 7 bases. The CDR3 contains 17 residues. Looked up from germline, CDR1 is SGHRS and CDR2 is YFSETQ. The V segment lost 3 bases and the J segment 0 bases; nucleotides outside the gene matches: 9. The CDR3 loop reads CASSSSLLARSYNEQFF. DNA for the CDR3: TGCGCCAGCAGCTCATCCCTACTAGCGCGCTCCTACAATGAGCAGTTCTTC.

V usage is TRBV10-3 and J usage is TRBJ2-7, with D maybe TRBD2 (6 bases). Trimming shortened V by 5 bases and J by 2 bases, and 13 bases separated the two germline ends. The CDR3 totals 14 residues. Germline CDR1 reads ENHRY; CDR2 reads SYGVKD. This CDR3 is CAISSTGEAYEQYF. The CDR3 DNA reads TGTGCCATCAGTAGCACGGGGGAGGCCTACGAGCAGTACTTC.

The chain combines TRBV6-6 with TRBJ2-1, with D possibly TRBD2 on 6 matching bases. Germline lookup yields CDR1 MNHNY and CDR2 SVGAGI (reference sequence). Trimming removed 6 bases from V and 2 bases from J, with 14 bases in between. This CDR3 contains 15 residues. The CDR3, as DNA: TGTGCCAGCAGCCTCCTAGCGACCCCCTACAATGAGCAGTTCTTC. Residues: CASSLLATPYNEQFF.

The CDR3 protein is CATSRLRGQGWEQYF. In nucleotides, the CDR3 is TGTGCCACCAGCAGGCTCAGGGGACAGGGTTGGGAGCAGTACTTC. V usage is TRBV15 and J usage is TRBJ2-7; 9 bases align to TRBD1. V lost 3 bases, J lost 7 bases, and 10 bases stayed unmatched. This CDR3 is built from 15 residues. CDR1 is LNHNV, CDR2 YYDKDF, per germline (reference sequence).

This clone was seen just once. This chain uses TRBV28 with TRBJ2-3; 12 nucleotides align to TRBD2. This CDR3 is built from 19 residues. J lost 5 bases, V lost 3 bases, and 15 bases had no gene match. Looked up from germline, CDR1 is MDHEN and CDR2 is SYDVKM. The CDR3 coding sequence is TGTGCCAGCAGTTTCACCCCTCTAGCGGGAGGGCCGGTTTTAGATACGCAGTATTTT. It yields the protein CASSFTPLAGGPVLDTQYF.

This clone appeared a single time. The chain recombines TRBV5-1 with TRBJ1-6; D might be TRBD1 (6 bases). Germline loops: CDR1 SGHRS, CDR2 YFSETQ. The V end lost 5 bases, the J end lost 3 bases, and 12 bases lay between the germline ends. The CDR3 length is 15 residues. DNA for the CDR3: TGCGCCAGCAGACCGGCAGGGGACTATAATTCACCCCTCCACTTT. It encodes CASRPAGDYNSPLHF.

The chain employs TRBV27 and TRBJ2-3; 12 bases are shared with TRBD2. The CDR3 loop spans 15 amino acids. Trimming took 6 bases from V and 2 from J; bases not matched to a gene: 3. CDR1 and CDR2 (germline): MNHEY, SMNVEV (reference sequence). The CDR3, as DNA: TGTGCCAGCAGAGGACTAGCGGGACCCACAGATACGCAGTATTTT. Amino acids: CASRGLAGPTDTQYF.

CDR3 amino acids: CATSRPTGGGETQYF. The DNA of the CDR3 is TGTGCCACCAGCAGACCCACGGGGGGGGGAGAGACCCAGTACTTC. The chain joins TRBV15 to TRBJ2-5; TRBD2 matches 8 bases. This CDR3 spans 15 amino acids. V shed 2 bases, J shed 4 bases, and the junction held 6 bases outside the gene matches. Germline CDR1 LNHNV, CDR2 YYDKDF (reference sequence). Using reference TRBV15 and TRBJ2-5 for the parts outside the CDR3, the full variable domain is DAMVIQNPRYQVTQFGKPVTLSCSQTLNHNVMYWYQQKSSQAPKLLFHYYDKDFNNEADTPDNFQSRRPNTSFCFLDIRSPGLGDTAMYLCATSRPTGGGETQYFGPGTRLLVL.

The chain couples TRBV2 to TRBJ1-2; 7 positions agree with TRBD1. The trim removed 8 bases at V and 4 bases at J, leaving 7 bases unmatched. Germline loops: CDR1 SNHLY, CDR2 FYNNEI. CDR3 length equals 13 residues. CDR3 in amino acids: CASEPWDSYGYTF. DNA for the CDR3: TGTGCCAGCGAGCCTTGGGACAGCTATGGCTACACCTTC.

In the case of this clone: The CDR3 ends on some other residue instead of the conserved phenylalanine or tryptophan, so this is likely a read error. It is unclear where the CDR3 begins or ends on the DNA, so no DNA is shown, and the CDR3 is as TCRdb lists it. V is TRBV28 and J is TRBJ1-2; the table's D call of TRBD1 was not tested on the DNA. The CDR3 is 17 residues long, counting both termini. Germline values: CDR1 MDHEN, CDR2 SYDVKM. Here the CDR3 reads CASSFDPVGTGDPEYSL.

This chain links TRBV7-2 with TRBJ1-4, with D unresolved. This CDR3 region has 15 residues. V was trimmed by 1 base and J by 0 bases, leaving 6 bases between them. Germline V gene lookup returns CDR1 SGHTA and CDR2 FQGNSA. DNA for the CDR3: TGTGCCAGCAGCTTAGTGGCCGCAACTAATGAAAAACTGTTTTTT. This encodes CASSLVAATNEKLFF. The full variable domain, rest sourced from reference TRBV7-2 and TRBJ1-4, is GAGVSQSPSNKVTEKGKDVELRCDPISGHTALYWYRQSLGQGLEFLIYFQGNSAPDKSGLPSDRFSAERTGGSVSTLTIQRTQQEDSAVYLCASSLVAATNEKLFFGSGTQLSVL.

The chain uses TRBV20-1 and TRBJ2-7, with D uncertain. V lost 3 bases and J lost 2, with 5 bases in between. Germline loops: CDR1 DFQATT, CDR2 SNEGSKA (reference sequence). CDR3 length: 11 residues. CDR3 coding DNA: TGCAGTGCTAGCGGAGCCTACGAGCAGTACTTC. Translated, it gives CSASGAYEQYF.

The chain is built from TRBV9 and TRBJ2-5; 10 bases are a match to TRBD2. The CDR3 runs to 16 residues. Germline V gene sequence: CDR1 SGDLS, CDR2 YYNGEE. With V trimmed by 5 bases and J by 5 bases, 12 bases remained unmatched. The CDR3 bases are TGTGCCAGCAGGCCCAGCGGGGGGGCCGTATCGGAGACCCAGTACTTC. It translates to CASRPSGGAVSETQYF.

This chain uses TRBV6-1 with TRBJ2-1, with a tentative D call TRBD2 (6 bases). The ends were cut back, 2 bases at V and 15 bases at J, with 14 bases in the middle. This CDR3 is 12 amino acids long. Germline CDR1 reads MNHNS; CDR2 reads SASEGT. This CDR3 reads CASSESGGQSFF. The CDR3 DNA reads TGTGCCAGCAGTGAATCAGGAGGGCAATCGTTCTTC.

As regards this clone: No DNA is shown, since the ends of the CDR3 on it are uncertain; the CDR3 is the one TCRdb lists. CDR3 amino acids: CASSFGRGTSGEFF. The chain recombines TRBV5-6 with TRBJ2-1; the table's TRBD2 call for D was not verified on the DNA. Germline values: CDR1 SGHDT, CDR2 YYEEEE. The CDR3 is 14 amino acids in total, end residues counted.

J is TRBJ1-2 and V is TRBV27; TRBD1 matches at 11 bases. V was pared by 6 bases and J by 5 bases, with 5 bases of the junction left unmatched. Germline assignment: CDR1 MNHEY and CDR2 SMNVEV (reference sequence). The CDR3 length is 14 residues. Here the CDR3 reads CASSQRDRGYGYTF. CDR3 DNA: TGTGCCAGCAGCCAAAGGGACAGGGGGTATGGCTACACCTTC.

The chain couples TRBV7-6 to TRBJ1-1, with D possibly being TRBD1 (6 bases). V was clipped by 5 bases and J by 1 base, with 11 bases between them. In germline, CDR1 is SGHVS, CDR2 FNYEAQ. The CDR3 contains 14 residues. This chain's CDR3 is CASSPGVANTEAFF. In DNA, the CDR3 is TGTGCCAGCAGCCCAGGGGTGGCGAACACTGAAGCTTTCTTT.

The chain recombines TRBV5-5 with TRBJ2-7, with D maybe TRBD1 (5 bases). This CDR3 contains 13 residues. Trimming left V 1 base short and J 5 bases short, with 10 bases between. Germline values: CDR1 SGHKS, CDR2 YYEKEE (reference sequence). CDR3 residues: CASSLWGSDEQYF. The CDR3 DNA is TGTGCCAGCAGCTTGTGGGGCTCTGACGAGCAGTACTTC.

The chain is built from TRBV27 and TRBJ1-2; no definite D call. Trimming left V 3 bases short and J 6 bases short, with 14 bases between. Germline loops: CDR1 MNHEY, CDR2 SMNVEV (reference sequence). This CDR3 has 14 amino acids. CDR3 sequence reads: CASSLRGWVDGYTF. The DNA of the CDR3 is TGTGCCAGCAGTTTGAGAGGGTGGGTCGATGGCTACACCTTC.

The rearrangement links TRBV6-1 to TRBJ2-5; 7 bases line up with TRBD2. CDR3 length: 15 residues. Germline loops: CDR1 MNHNS, CDR2 SASEGT. The V gene end was trimmed by 4 bases and the J gene end by 9 bases; junction bases not matched to a gene: 14. The CDR3 DNA is TGTGCCAGCAGTGCCACCTCACTAGCGCCGGAGGCCCAGTACTTC. Translated: CASSATSLAPEAQYF.

The chain couples TRBV29-1 to TRBJ2-1; 10 nucleotides align to TRBD2. Germline values: CDR1 SQVTM, CDR2 ANQGSEA. J gave up 1 base and V 5 bases, and 14 bases lay outside the gene matches. The CDR3 has 18 amino acids. The CDR3 reads CSVPPTGSSGRSYNEQFF. In nucleotides, the CDR3 is TGCAGCGTTCCCCCGACAGGGAGTAGCGGGAGGTCCTACAATGAGCAGTTCTTC.

The V and J genes are TRBV4-1 and TRBJ1-5; 8 bases are a match to TRBD1. V lost 3 bases to trimming and J lost 0 bases; unmatched junction nucleotides: 1. Per germline, CDR1 MGHRA and CDR2 YSYEKL. This CDR3 spans 15 amino acids. CDR3: CASSQTGASNQPQHF. The CDR3 DNA reads as TGCGCCAGCAGCCAGACAGGGGCTAGCAATCAGCCCCAGCATTTT.

The rearrangement joins TRBV5-6 to TRBJ1-2; possibly TRBD1 for D (5 bases). Trimming took 2 bases from V and 7 from J, leaving 15 bases between them. The CDR3 contains 14 residues. Germline assignment: CDR1 SGHDT and CDR2 YYEEEE. The CDR3 region is CASSFPRGRGGYTF. DNA for the CDR3: TGTGCCAGCAGCTTCCCAAGGGGAAGGGGTGGCTACACCTTC.

V is TRBV7-3 and J is TRBJ2-1; perhaps TRBD1 as D (7 bases). Germline-derived CDR1 and CDR2 are SGHTA and FQGTGA. This CDR3 comprises 14 residues. V lost 2 bases and J 8 bases, leaving 13 bases between the germline ends. CDR3 amino acids: CASSLAGGRDEQFF. CDR3 nucleotides: TGTGCCAGCAGCTTAGCAGGGGGGCGAGATGAGCAGTTCTTC.